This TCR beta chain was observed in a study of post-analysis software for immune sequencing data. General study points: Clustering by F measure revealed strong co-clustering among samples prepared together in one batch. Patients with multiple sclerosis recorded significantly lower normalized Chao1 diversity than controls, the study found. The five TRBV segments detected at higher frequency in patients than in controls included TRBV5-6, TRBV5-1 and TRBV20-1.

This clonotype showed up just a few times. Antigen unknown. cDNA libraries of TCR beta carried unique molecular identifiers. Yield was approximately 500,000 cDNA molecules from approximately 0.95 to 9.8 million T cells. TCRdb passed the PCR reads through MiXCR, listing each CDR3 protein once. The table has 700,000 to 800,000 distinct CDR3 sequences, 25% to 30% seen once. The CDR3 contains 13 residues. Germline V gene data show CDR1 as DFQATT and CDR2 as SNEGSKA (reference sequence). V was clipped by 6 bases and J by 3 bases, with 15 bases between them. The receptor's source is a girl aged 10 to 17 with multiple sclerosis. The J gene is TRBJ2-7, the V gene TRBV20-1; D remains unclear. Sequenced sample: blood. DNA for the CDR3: TGCAGTGCCCATGGCCTACCGGACTACGAGCAGTACTTC. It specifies CSAHGLPDYEQYF.